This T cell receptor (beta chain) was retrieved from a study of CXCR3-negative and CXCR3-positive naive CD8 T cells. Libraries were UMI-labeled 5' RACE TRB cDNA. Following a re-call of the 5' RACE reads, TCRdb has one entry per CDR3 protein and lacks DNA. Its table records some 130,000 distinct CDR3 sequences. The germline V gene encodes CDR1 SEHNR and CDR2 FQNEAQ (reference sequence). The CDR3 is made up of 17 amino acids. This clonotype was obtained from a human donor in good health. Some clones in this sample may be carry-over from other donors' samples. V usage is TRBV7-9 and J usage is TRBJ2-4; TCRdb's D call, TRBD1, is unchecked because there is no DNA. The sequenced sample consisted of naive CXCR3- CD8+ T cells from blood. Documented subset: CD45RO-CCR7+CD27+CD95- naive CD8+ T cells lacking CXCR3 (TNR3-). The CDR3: CASSLGPGTGPPGIQYF.